A single sample gave rise to the 5 T cell receptor beta chains below, sequenced in a study of beta chain features in type 1 diabetes. The authors reverse transcribed all of the isolated RNA, so sequencing captured expressed TCRB transcripts. The protocol was immunoSEQ multiplex PCR, while the TCRdb copy is restricted to in-frame clones and leaves out a portion. The sample comprises roughly 140,000 clones, 6% to 7.5% of which are singletons, and about 1.4% rests with the top ten. Sequences were obtained from central memory CD4+ T cells from blood. The receptor source for this set is a woman between 25 and 40 years old in good health.

There are a few counts of this clone. This chain joins TRBV7-3 and TRBJ2-3; TRBD2 might be the D (6 bases). Germline CDR1 is SGHTA and CDR2 is FQGTGA. V was trimmed by 1 base and J by 0 bases, leaving 11 bases between them. CDR3 length equals 16 residues. In DNA form, the CDR3 reads TGTGCCAGCAGCTTAATGTCGGGAGTAAGCACAGATACGCAGTATTTT. It translates to CASSLMSGVSTDTQYF.

The sample holds many counts of this clone. The V gene is TRBV6-6, the J gene TRBJ1-3; no definite D call. This CDR3 is built from 16 residues. CDR1 and CDR2 (germline): MNHNY, SVGAGI (reference sequence). V lost 0 bases, J lost 0 bases, and 9 bases lay in between. The CDR3 bases are TGTGCCAGCAGTTACTCACGGAGCCCCTCTGGAAACACCATATATTTT. Translated: CASSYSRSPSGNTIYF.

The rearrangement uses TRBV7-2 and TRBJ1-1; D is uncertain. The CDR3 is 17 amino acids. Between the trimmed V and J ends, which lost 2 bases and 3 bases, there was a span of 19 bases. Per the germline V gene, CDR1 is SGHTA and CDR2 is FQGNSA. Here the CDR3 reads CASSLLTQARPDTEAFF. Written as DNA, the CDR3 is TGTGCCAGCAGCTTACTTACCCAAGCTAGGCCGGACACTGAAGCTTTCTTT. The full variable domain, completed using reference TRBV7-2 and TRBJ1-1, is GAGVSQSPSNKVTEKGKDVELRCDPISGHTALYWYRQSLGQGLEFLIYFQGNSAPDKSGLPSDRFSAERTGGSVSTLTIQRTQQEDSAVYLCASSLLTQARPDTEAFFGQGTRLTVV.

The gene calls are TRBV5-1 and TRBJ2-3, with D perhaps TRBD1 (7 bases). The CDR3 is 15 amino acids. V lost 4 bases to trimming and J lost 0 bases, with 12 bases between them. Germline CDR1 and CDR2: SGHRS and YFSETQ. For the CDR3, the DNA is TGCGCCAGCAGCCCAGGGGGGATTAGCACAGATACGCAGTATTTT. Translation gives CASSPGGISTDTQYF.

The sample holds a few counts of this clone. The chain couples TRBV18 to TRBJ2-5; 8 nucleotides agree with TRBD1. CDR3 length: 15 amino acids. Trimming took 5 bases from V and 4 from J; bases not matched to a gene: 9. Germline lookup yields CDR1 KGHSH and CDR2 LQKENI. The CDR3 DNA is TGTGCCAGCTCATCATTATCCGGGACAGGAGAGACCCAGTACTTC. This sequence encodes CASSSLSGTGETQYF.